A selection of T cell receptor beta chains follows, all from one sample in a study of blood T cell repertoires in COVID-19. Sequencing was performed with immunoSEQ multiplex PCR; in TCRdb, only in-frame clones are kept and a portion is missing. This table holds some 220,000 clones, more than 70% found once. The sequencing sample was made of peripheral blood. These receptors originate from a human donor in a cohort sampled during active COVID-19. Both conserved end residues are part of each CDR3. The D gene is left open where the match is weak. For some rows the clone size is stated as once, few or many, or as a class when expanded; others skip it.

size	D	V	J	DNA	CDR3
NA	TRBD1	TRBV28	TRBJ2-1	TGTGCCAGCAGAAGGGGGCGACTCAACAATGAGCAGTTCTTC	CASRRGRLNNEQFF
NA	NA	TRBV11-2	TRBJ1-3	TGTGCCAGCAGCTGGGCGGGGTTCGGAAACACCATATATTTT	CASSWAGFGNTIYF
NA	NA	TRBV19	TRBJ1-2	TGTGCCAGTAGTATAGATCTAGGGGCCCGCTACACCTTC	CASSIDLGARYTF
NA	TRBD2	TRBV12-3/TRBV12-4	TRBJ2-1	TGTGCCAGCACTACGGGACTAGCCGTTGAGCAGTTCTTC	CASTTGLAVEQFF
NA	NA	TRBV7-2	TRBJ1-5	TGTGCCAGCAGCTCCAGGGTCGGCAATCAGCCCCAGCATTTT	CASSSRVGNQPQHF
NA	TRBD2	TRBV30	TRBJ2-5	TGTGCCTGGGGGACTAGACGGGAGACCCAGTACTTC	CAWGTRRETQYF
NA	NA	TRBV9	TRBJ2-1	TGTGCCAGCAGCGTAGCGAAGCCCCAACGAAACAATGAGCAGTTCTTC	CASSVAKPQRNNEQFF
NA	NA	TRBV23-1	TRBJ2-2	TGCGCCAGCAGTCAGACCCAGGTAACCGGGGAGCTGTTTTTT	CASSQTQVTGELFF
NA	NA	TRBV4-2	TRBJ2-7	TGTGCCAGCAGCCAAGACAGTTTCTCCTACGAGCAGTACTTC	CASSQDSFSYEQYF
NA	TRBD2	TRBV5-1	TRBJ2-1	TGCGCCAGCAGCTTGGGGACTAGCGGGGTTCAGACCAATGAGCAGTTCTTC	CASSLGTSGVQTNEQFF
NA	NA	TRBV5-5	TRBJ1-1	TGTGCCAGCAGCAGGACAGATTTGAACACTGAAGCTTTCTTT	CASSRTDLNTEAFF
many	TRBD1	TRBV19	TRBJ2-2	TGTGCCAGTAAGGACAGGGGGACGAACACCGGGGAGCTGTTTTTT	CASKDRGTNTGELFF
few	NA	TRBV7-2	TRBJ1-4	TGTGCCAGCAGCTTAGATCCGCAGGGGAGGGGTGAAAAACTGTTTTTT	CASSLDPQGRGEKLFF
NA	TRBD2	TRBV5-1	TRBJ2-7	TGCGCCAGCAGCCCGTCTAGCGGGAGCTCCTACGAGCAGTACTTC	CASSPSSGSSYEQYF
NA	TRBD1	TRBV3-1/TRBV3-2	TRBJ1-2	TGTGCCAGCAGCCGCCGGGACAGAGGTGGCTACACCTTC	CASSRRDRGGYTF
once	TRBD2	TRBV19	TRBJ2-1	TGTGCCAGTAGTATAGATCTGATTAGCGGGAACTATGAGCAGTTCTTC	CASSIDLISGNYEQFF
few	NA	TRBV30	TRBJ1-1	TGTGCCTGGAATCAATACACTGAAGCTTTCTTT	CAWNQYTEAFF
NA	TRBD1	TRBV29-1	TRBJ2-3	TGCAGCGTTGAATGGTCGAGGACAGGCTCCGGGGCGCAGTATTTT	CSVEWSRTGSGAQYF
NA	NA	TRBV3-1/TRBV3-2	TRBJ1-3	TGTGCCAGCAGCCAAGGAACCGTTCTTACGAGATCTGGAAACACCATATATTTT	CASSQGTVLTRSGNTIYF
NA	NA	TRBV5-1	TRBJ1-3	TGCGCCAGCAGCTCGGACTCTAATGGAAACACCATATATTTT	CASSSDSNGNTIYF
NA	NA	TRBV5-6	TRBJ1-6	TGTGCCAGCAGCCCTCCGTCAAGCGGACCCTATAATTCACCCCTCCACTTT	CASSPPSSGPYNSPLHF
NA	NA	TRBV12-5	TRBJ1-2	TGTGCTAGTGGTTTAGAGGGGGTCTATGGCTACACCTTC	CASGLEGVYGYTF
NA	NA	TRBV10-3	TRBJ1-6	TGTGCCATCAGTGAGTCGTCGGGGAATTCACCCCTCCACTTT	CAISESSGNSPLHF
few	NA	TRBV6-2/TRBV6-3	TRBJ1-2	TGTGCCAGCAGTTACTCTGCGGGGGGCGGCGGCTACACCTTC	CASSYSAGGGGYTF
NA	TRBD2	TRBV7-9	TRBJ2-3	TGTGCCAGCAGCTTATCTAGCGGGGGCACAGATACGCAGTATTTT	CASSLSSGGTDTQYF
NA	NA	TRBV28	TRBJ2-7	TGTGCCAGCAGTTCCCCCCCGGACTTGGGCGAGCAGTACTTC	CASSSPPDLGEQYF
NA	NA	TRBV11-2	TRBJ2-7	TGTGCCAGCAGCTTACTTAGGACAGCACCTTCCTACGAGCAGTACTTC	CASSLLRTAPSYEQYF
NA	TRBD2	TRBV4-3	TRBJ2-7	TGCGCCAGCAGCCCGTCACTAGCGGACCGGTACGAGCAGTACTTC	CASSPSLADRYEQYF
once	TRBD2	TRBV7-8	TRBJ2-7	TGTGCCAGCAGCCCCGGATGGGCGGGAGGGAGCTCCTACGAGCAGTACTTC	CASSPGWAGGSSYEQYF
NA	NA	TRBV11-2	TRBJ2-3	TGTGCCAGCAGCTTAGATTCCAACCCGACGGGGACAGATACGCAGTATTTT	CASSLDSNPTGTDTQYF
many	TRBD1	TRBV7-9	TRBJ1-2	TGTGCCAGCAGCTTGGACAGGGGAGACGGCTACACCTTC	CASSLDRGDGYTF
NA	TRBD1	TRBV7-9	TRBJ1-6	TGTGCCAGCAGCTTGGGACAGAGTAATTCACCCCTCCACTTT	CASSLGQSNSPLHF
NA	TRBD2	TRBV12-5	TRBJ2-1	TGTGCTAGTGCTGCGCTGGGATCGTTTACCGGGACTAGCGGGGGGGACTACAATGAGCAGTTCTTC	CASAALGSFTGTSGGDYNEQFF
NA	NA	TRBV15	TRBJ2-7	TGTGCCACCAGCCCATGGCCCGCCGGGTACGAGCAGTACTTC	CATSPWPAGYEQYF
NA	NA	TRBV2	TRBJ1-1	TGTGCCACCTACCGCCCTGACAGAAACACTGAAGCTTTCTTT	CATYRPDRNTEAFF
NA	NA	TRBV21-1	TRBJ2-2	TGTGCCAGCAGCTCTCGTACGGGAAAGAACACCGGGGAGCTGTTTTTT	CASSSRTGKNTGELFF
many	NA	TRBV7-2	TRBJ1-1	TGTGCCAGCAGCTCTCCCGAGGCGAGGAACACTGAAGCTTTCTTT	CASSSPEARNTEAFF
NA	TRBD2	TRBV9	TRBJ2-7	TGTGCCAGCAGCGTAGCAAGTCTAGCGGGAAGAGGCGAGCAGTACTTC	CASSVASLAGRGEQYF
few	NA	TRBV2	TRBJ1-2	TGTGCCAGCAAGGGAGGGTTGAACTATGGCTACACCTTC	CASKGGLNYGYTF
NA	NA	TRBV5-1	TRBJ1-2	TGCGCCAGCAGCTTTATCCCGGGAAGGGATGGCTACACCTTC	CASSFIPGRDGYTF
NA	TRBD1	TRBV7-2	TRBJ1-6	TGTGCCAGCAGCTCCTTACAGGGGGTGTTTGGATCACCCCTCCACTTT	CASSSLQGVFGSPLHF
NA	NA	TRBV25-1	TRBJ1-1	TGTGCCAGCAGTGTTCAGGGCCCGGAAGCTTTCTTT	CASSVQGPEAFF
NA	TRBD2	TRBV19	TRBJ2-6	TGTGCCAGTAGTATGACTTTGGGACTAGCGGGAGGAGGTGGGGCCAACGTCCTGACTTTC	CASSMTLGLAGGGGANVLTF
NA	TRBD2	TRBV5-1	TRBJ2-7	TGCGCCAGCAGGGCTAGCGGGATCTACGAGCAGTACTTC	CASRASGIYEQYF
NA	TRBD1	TRBV28	TRBJ1-2	TGTGCCAGCAGCCAAGCCGGGACAGGGGGCGGGTATGGCTACACCTTC	CASSQAGTGGGYGYTF
NA	NA	TRBV11-1	TRBJ2-3	TGTGCCAGCAGCCGTAACCTAGAGACCGGAGGAGATACGCAGTATTTT	CASSRNLETGGDTQYF
few	TRBD1	TRBV11-1	TRBJ1-1	TGTGCCAGCAGCCGCGGGACAGGGGAAATCACTGAAGCTTTCTTT	CASSRGTGEITEAFF
NA	NA	TRBV11-2	TRBJ2-3	TGTGCCAGCAGCTTAGCGAGCGGGAGCACAGATACGCAGTATTTT	CASSLASGSTDTQYF
NA	NA	TRBV11-1	TRBJ2-7	TGTGCCAGCAGCTTAGTTTTTAATTCCTACGAGCAGTACTTC	CASSLVFNSYEQYF
NA	NA	TRBV20-1	TRBJ2-3	TGCAGTGCTAGTAGGTGGTCGGGGAGAGGCACAGATACGCAGTATTTT	CSASRWSGRGTDTQYF
NA	NA	TRBV5-8	TRBJ2-1	TGTGCCAGCAGCTTGCGGTATGAGCAGTTCTTC	CASSLRYEQFF
NA	NA	TRBV24-1	TRBJ2-1	TGTGCCACCAGTGCCGTAAGCGGACAGAATTACAATGAGCAGTTCTTC	CATSAVSGQNYNEQFF
NA	NA	TRBV7-9	TRBJ2-2	TGTGCCAGCAGCTTAGACGCAGGGAACACCGGGGAGCTGTTTTTT	CASSLDAGNTGELFF
NA	TRBD1	TRBV6-5	TRBJ1-5	TGTGCCAGCAGGGGACAGGGGGATCAGCCCCAGCATTTT	CASRGQGDQPQHF
NA	TRBD1	TRBV24-1	TRBJ2-2	TGTGCCACCAGTAGAAGGGGGCTCCACACCGGGGAGCTGTTTTTT	CATSRRGLHTGELFF
few	TRBD1	TRBV9	TRBJ2-1	TGTGCCAGCAGCGTAGGTGGGCAGGGGGCCTACAATGAGCAGTTCTTC	CASSVGGQGAYNEQFF
NA	TRBD1	TRBV19	TRBJ1-5	TGTGCCAGTAGTATAGGTTTTCTTAACAGGGGTCCCCATCAGCCCCAGCATTTT	CASSIGFLNRGPHQPQHF